What follows are 16 T cell receptor beta chains derived from one specimen sequenced in a study of metastatic and nonmetastatic thyroid tumors. Among the patients, none had received any treatment before thyroid surgery. MiXCR re-clonotyped the PCR reads for TCRdb. The sample includes some 9,900 clones, less than 35% of them seen just once. Source material: tumor tissue. The receptors here all came from a female donor with papillary thyroid cancer or a benign thyroid nodule (not recorded which). Some clones in this sample may be carry-over from other donors' samples.

By sample share, this clone is medium-sized. V gene TRBV7-2 combines with J gene TRBJ2-1, with D perhaps TRBD1 (6 bases). Trimming removed 2 bases at V and 8 bases at J, with 13 bases between. There are 14 residues in the CDR3. CDR1 is SGHTA and CDR2 is FQGNSA in the germline V gene. Here the CDR3 reads CASSLNPRGDEQFF. The CDR3 nucleotides read TGTGCCAGCAGCTTAAATCCCAGGGGTGATGAGCAGTTCTTC.

Only a few counts were recorded for this clone. V and J are TRBV19 and TRBJ1-5, with D hard to call. Germline V gene sequence: CDR1 LNHDA, CDR2 SQIVND (reference sequence). This CDR3 contains 13 residues. V was shortened by 3 bases and J by 1 base, with 4 bases between the two germline ends. CDR3 in amino acids: CASSMKSNQPQHF. The CDR3 DNA follows: TGTGCCAGTAGTATGAAAAGCAATCAGCCCCAGCATTTT.

This rearrangement joins TRBV28 to TRBJ2-5, with 9 bases that match TRBD1. The CDR3 extends over 15 amino acids. CDR1 and CDR2 from the germline V gene are MDHEN and SYDVKM. The V segment lost 4 bases and the J segment 0 bases; nucleotides outside the gene matches: 3. Here the CDR3 reads CASSWDRAYQETQYF. CDR3 nucleotides: TGTGCCAGCAGTTGGGACAGGGCGTACCAAGAGACCCAGTACTTC.

Points on this clone: The junction departs from germline at one end; a sequencing error may be responsible. The chain joins TRBV20-1 to TRBJ2-2, with D perhaps matching TRBD2 (5 bases). Germline CDR1 is DFQATT and CDR2 is SNEGSKA (reference sequence). CDR3 size: 13 residues. This CDR3 is CSARYTNTGDLFF. CDR3 bases: TGCAGTGCCCGGTACACGAACACCGGGGATCTGTTTTTT.

The V gene is TRBV4-2, the J gene TRBJ2-1, with D possibly matching TRBD2 (5 bases). The CDR3 totals 15 residues. V lost 5 bases to trimming and J lost 6 bases, with 17 bases between them. Germline CDR1 LGHNA, CDR2 YNFKEQ. CDR3 loop: CASSKSGGGSNEQFF. Written as DNA, the CDR3 is TGTGCCAGCAGCAAGAGCGGAGGAGGTTCCAATGAGCAGTTCTTC.

Sample share makes this clone large. This chain joins TRBV7-2 and TRBJ2-7, with 9 bases fitting TRBD2. Per germline, CDR1 SGHTA and CDR2 FQGNSA. The CDR3 is made up of 14 amino acids. J gave up 3 bases and V 5 bases, and 5 bases lay outside the gene matches. The CDR3 here is CASSRLADYYEQYF. The CDR3, as DNA: TGTGCCAGCAGCAGACTAGCGGACTACTACGAGCAGTACTTC.

This chain uses TRBV18 with TRBJ1-3; D perhaps matches TRBD1 (6 bases). There are 17 residues in the CDR3. Trimming took 0 bases from V and 0 from J, leaving 12 bases between them. CDR1 KGHSH and CDR2 LQKENI come from the germline V gene. CDR3 DNA sequence: TGTGCCAGCTCACCACCGACAGGACTAACCTCTGGAAACACCATATATTTT. Its translation: CASSPPTGLTSGNTIYF.

This clone is judged medium-sized. The genes are TRBV7-9 and TRBJ1-2; TRBD1 aligns across 9 bases. Per germline, CDR1 SEHNR and CDR2 FQNEAQ (reference sequence). The J segment lost 13 bases and the V segment lost 2 bases, leaving 11 bases of the junction unmatched. The CDR3 is 14 amino acids. The CDR3 nucleotides are TGTGCCAGCAGCTTAAAGACCGGACAGGGGAGCCTCACCTTC. It codes for CASSLKTGQGSLTF.

V and J are TRBV7-2 and TRBJ1-1, with D maybe TRBD1 (5 bases). Between the trimmed V and J ends, which lost 2 bases and 3 bases, there was a span of 7 bases. The length of the CDR3 is 13 residues. Germline V lookup: CDR1 SGHTA, CDR2 FQGNSA. The CDR3 coding sequence is TGTGCCAGCAGCTTAAGCAGGGACACTGAAGCTTTCTTT. It yields the protein CASSLSRDTEAFF.

The rearrangement joins TRBV11-2 to TRBJ2-3; 8 bases align to TRBD2. J gave up 5 bases and V 0 bases, and 7 bases lay outside the gene matches. The V gene's germline CDR1 is SGHAT and CDR2 FQNNGV. The CDR3 runs 16 residues. The CDR3 sequence: CASSLETFGTRDTQYF. CDR3 in DNA: TGTGCCAGCAGCTTAGAGACCTTCGGGACTAGAGATACGCAGTATTTT.

This sequence joins TRBV11-2 and TRBJ1-1; 9 bases are shared with TRBD1. Germline loops: CDR1 SGHAT, CDR2 FQNNGV. The CDR3 has 15 amino acids. V shed 5 bases, J shed 9 bases, and the junction held 13 bases outside the gene matches. Written as DNA, the CDR3 is TGTGCCAGCAGCCCGGGGGGACAGGGACTTTTAAAAGCTTTCTTT. Its protein is CASSPGGQGLLKAFF.

The chain combines TRBV7-9 with TRBJ2-7, with 7 bases that match TRBD1. Germline V lookup: CDR1 SEHNR, CDR2 FQNEAQ (reference sequence). V was clipped by 7 bases and J by 0 bases; unmatched bases: 9. This CDR3 comprises 15 residues. This chain's CDR3 is CASILGQWPSYEQYF. CDR3 coding DNA: TGTGCCAGCATCCTGGGACAGTGGCCCTCCTACGAGCAGTACTTC.

The J gene is TRBJ2-7, the V gene TRBV5-6, with a weak D call TRBD1 (6 bases). Germline V lookup: CDR1 SGHDT, CDR2 YYEEEE. CDR3 length equals 13 residues. CDR3 region: CAGSRDRSHEQYV. DNA for the CDR3: TGTGCCGGCAGCCGAGACAGGAGCCACGAGCAGTACGTC.

The rearrangement uses TRBV5-1 and TRBJ1-1, with TRBD1 as a possible D gene (6 bases). CDR1 and CDR2 (germline): SGHRS, YFSETQ. The CDR3 has 16 amino acids. V lost 1 base to trimming and J lost 7 bases, with 20 bases between them. The chain's CDR3 is CASSLNMRSRGYEAFF. The CDR3 DNA sequence: TGCGCCAGCAGCTTGAATATGAGATCCAGGGGCTATGAAGCTTTCTTT.

This clone is medium-sized in the sample. The rearrangement uses TRBV11-2 and TRBJ2-1; D might be TRBD2 (5 bases). Trimming stripped 1 base from V and 13 bases from J, with 11 bases between. This CDR3 region has 12 residues. Germline V lookup: CDR1 SGHAT, CDR2 FQNNGV. The CDR3 loop is CASSLARREQFF. CDR3 bases: TGTGCCAGCAGCTTAGCGCGTCGGGAACAGTTCTTC.

The chain couples TRBV6-1 to TRBJ1-2, with D uncertain. The CDR3 is made up of 13 amino acids. V was pared by 5 bases and J by 4 bases, with 11 bases between. CDR1 MNHNS and CDR2 SASEGT come from the germline V gene. The CDR3 loop is CASSFREPYGYTF. The DNA for the CDR3 is TGTGCCAGCAGTTTCCGGGAACCCTATGGCTACACCTTC.